The 16 T cell receptor beta chains listed next were all sequenced from one sample in a study of identical twins. TCRdb re-analysed the 5' RACE reads in MiXCR, keeping a single row per CDR3 protein. The table records about 810,000 distinct CDR3 sequences, 10% to 15% of them present only once. This sample was shared with a second study, whose subject was yellow fever vaccine responses in identical twins.

Sample: PBMCs. These receptors were obtained from a woman aged 18-29 years in good health.

V usage is TRBV21-1 and J usage is TRBJ2-5; TRBD2 is taken as the D call from the table, unchecked against the DNA. TRBV21-1 is labeled a pseudogene. The CDR3 has 17 amino acids. This CDR3 reads CASSTSTSGGIQETQYF. CDR3 nucleotide sequence: TGTGCCAGCAGCACCAGTACTAGCGGGGGTATCCAAGAGACCCAGTACTTC.

The rearrangement uses TRBV10-3 and TRBJ2-7; 9 positions match TRBD1. Germline CDR1 and CDR2: ENHRY and SYGVKD. Trimming took 8 bases from V and 3 from J; bases not matched to a gene: 2. The CDR3 loop spans 12 amino acids. The DNA for the CDR3 is TGTGCCATCGGACAGGGGTTCTACGAGCAGTACTTC. It is translated as CAIGQGFYEQYF.

This clonotype was detected only a few times. The chain carries TRBV29-1 and TRBJ2-3; 9 nucleotides agree with TRBD2. The V gene end was trimmed by 6 bases and the J gene end by 7 bases; junction bases not matched to a gene: 5. The CDR3 totals 12 residues. Germline-derived CDR1 and CDR2 are SQVTM and ANQGSEA. CDR3 sequence (DNA): TGCAGCGTAGTAGCGGGGGAGTATACGCAGTATTTT. This codes for CSVVAGEYTQYF.

This clonotype was recorded at least ten times. The rearrangement joins TRBV25-1 to TRBJ2-1; no clear D gene. The ends were cut back, 5 bases at V and 4 bases at J, with 9 bases in the middle. Germline CDR1 reads MGHDK; CDR2 reads SYGVNS. CDR3 length: 13 amino acids. This CDR3 reads CASSTGPYNEQFF. In nucleotides, the CDR3 is TGTGCCAGCAGTACGGGTCCATACAATGAGCAGTTCTTC.

The chain carries TRBV11-1 and TRBJ2-5, with a possible D match to TRBD1 (5 bases). Germline CDR1 SGHAT, CDR2 FQDESV (reference sequence). This CDR3 is built from 14 residues. V was pared by 5 bases and J by 2 bases, with 12 bases between. This chain's CDR3 is CASSLWTRQETQYF. The CDR3 DNA is TGTGCCAGCAGCCTATGGACAAGGCAAGAGACCCAGTACTTC.

There are a few counts of this clonotype. This chain connects TRBV12-3 or TRBV12-4 to TRBJ2-1, with D possibly being TRBD2 (7 bases). V lost 2 bases and J lost 5, with 10 bases in between. CDR3 length: 14 residues. CDR3 nucleotide sequence: TGTGCCAGCAGTTTAAAGGGGGGGAACAATGAGCAGTTCTTC. It specifies CASSLKGGNNEQFF.

This clonotype was observed many times. V is TRBV7-9 and J is TRBJ2-3; no reliable D call. Germline CDR1 reads SEHNR; CDR2 reads FQNEAQ (reference sequence). The CDR3 totals 13 residues. Trimming cost V 7 bases and J 0 bases, with 8 bases left between them. CDR3 sequence: CASTSPSTDTQYF. DNA for the CDR3: TGTGCCAGCACCTCTCCCAGCACAGATACGCAGTATTTT.

The genes are TRBV2 and TRBJ2-7; the D is unclear. The CDR3 totals 14 residues. V was cut by 0 bases and J by 4 bases, with 10 bases left in between. The germline V gene has CDR1 SNHLY and CDR2 FYNNEI. This CDR3 reads CASSEALQHYEQYF. The CDR3, as DNA: TGTGCCAGCAGTGAAGCGCTTCAACATTACGAGCAGTACTTC.

This clonotype was recorded a few times. V gene TRBV12-3 or TRBV12-4 combines with J gene TRBJ2-7, with D possibly matching TRBD1 (6 bases). V gave up 3 bases and J gave up 5 bases, with 14 bases separating them. This CDR3 contains 14 residues. The CDR3 loop is CASSFSGVGDEQYF. DNA for the CDR3: TGTGCCAGCAGTTTTTCAGGGGTCGGGGACGAGCAGTACTTC.

The chain couples TRBV7-9 to TRBJ2-7; D may match TRBD1 or TRBD2 (5 bases each). The length of the CDR3 is 15 residues. The V end lost 5 bases, the J end lost 3 bases, and 17 bases lay between the germline ends. Germline CDR1 is SEHNR and CDR2 is FQNEAQ (reference sequence). The CDR3 loop is CASSGGPRVFYEQYF. CDR3 bases: TGTGCCAGCAGCGGAGGCCCCAGGGTGTTCTACGAGCAGTACTTC. Looking up the rest from reference TRBV7-9 and TRBJ2-7 gives the full variable domain: DTGVSQNPRHKITKRGQNVTFRCDPISEHNRLYWYRQTLGQGPEFLTYFQNEAQLEKSRLLSDRFSAERPKGSFSTLEIQRTEQGDSAMYLCASSGGPRVFYEQYFGPGTRLTVT.

This clonotype has more than one count but fewer than ten. The chain employs TRBV9 and TRBJ2-7; 8 bases align to TRBD1. J gave up 2 bases and V 4 bases, and 5 bases lay outside the gene matches. Germline CDR1 SGDLS, CDR2 YYNGEE. This CDR3 is built from 14 residues. CDR3 in amino acids: CASSSDRGAYEQYF. DNA of the CDR3: TGTGCCAGCAGCTCTGACAGGGGCGCCTACGAGCAGTACTTC.

This chain uses TRBV6-6 with TRBJ2-7; D may be TRBD2 (5 bases). Germline V gene data show CDR1 as MNHNY and CDR2 as SVGAGI (reference sequence). CDR3 length equals 12 residues. Trimming removed 8 bases from V and 3 bases from J, with 11 bases in between. CDR3 nucleotide sequence: TGTGCCAGCCAGGACTTGCACTACGAGCAGTACTTC. This codes for CASQDLHYEQYF.

In DNA, the CDR3 is TGCAGCGTTTCTTGGAATGAGCAGTTCTTC. This sequence encodes CSVSWNEQFF. The chain links TRBV29-1 to TRBJ2-1; no definite D call. CDR1 is SQVTM, CDR2 ANQGSEA, per germline. The CDR3 length is 10 residues. Trimming took off 5 bases at V and 7 bases at J, with 6 bases between the two ends.

The rearrangement uses TRBV4-1 and TRBJ2-4, with D perhaps TRBD1 (7 bases). The CDR3 length is 16 residues. CDR1 is MGHRA, CDR2 YSYEKL, per germline. Trimming took 2 bases from V and 8 from J, leaving 19 bases between them. The CDR3 region is CASSQSLRGTGDIQYF. CDR3 nucleotide sequence: TGCGCCAGCAGCCAATCGCTCAGGGGGACTGGGGACATTCAGTACTTC.

The chain carries TRBV5-1 and TRBJ2-1; 8 bases fit TRBD1. Germline V lookup: CDR1 SGHRS, CDR2 YFSETQ. Germline trimming cut 4 bases from V and 3 bases from J; bases unmatched to any gene: 3. The CDR3 extends over 14 amino acids. The CDR3 bases are TGCGCCAGCAGCCATGACAGGGGCTACAATGAGCAGTTCTTC. Encoded protein: CASSHDRGYNEQFF.

A few counts support this clonotype. This chain uses TRBV2 with TRBJ2-3, with a weak D call TRBD1 (6 bases). The V end lost 7 bases, the J end lost 0 bases, and 8 bases lay between the germline ends. Germline lookup yields CDR1 SNHLY and CDR2 FYNNEI. CDR3 length: 13 residues. CDR3 loop: CASTGQSTDTQYF. CDR3 bases: TGTGCCAGCACTGGACAGAGCACAGATACGCAGTATTTT. Together with reference TRBV2 and TRBJ2-3, the CDR3 gives the full variable domain: EPEVTQTPSHQVTQMGQEVILRCVPISNHLYFYWYRQILGQKVEFLVSFYNNEISEKSEIFDDQFSVERPDGSNFTLKIRSTKLEDSAMYFCASTGQSTDTQYFGPGTRLTVL.